The clone carrying this TCR beta chain turned up a few times. This entry belongs to a study of T cell changes during pregnancy in multiple sclerosis. Assay: immunoSEQ multiplex PCR; the TCRdb copy retains only in-frame clones and omits some. This repertoire shows more than 45,000 clones, about 93% found once; its top ten account for roughly 0.5%. The CDR3 consists of 14 residues. Losses at the gene ends were 4 bases for V and 3 bases for J; bases not matched to a gene: 2. Per the germline V gene, CDR1 is LGHNA and CDR2 is YNFKEQ. The sequence came from a female donor with multiple sclerosis, enrolled in a pregnancy study. This specimen consisted of CD4+ T cells from peripheral blood mononuclear cells, obtained in the first trimester of pregnancy. The rearrangement links TRBV4-2 to TRBJ2-7; the match to TRBD1 covers 11 bases. The CDR3 spells CASSPGQGDYEQYF. The DNA for the CDR3 is TGTGCCAGCAGCCCGGGACAGGGGGACTACGAGCAGTACTTC.